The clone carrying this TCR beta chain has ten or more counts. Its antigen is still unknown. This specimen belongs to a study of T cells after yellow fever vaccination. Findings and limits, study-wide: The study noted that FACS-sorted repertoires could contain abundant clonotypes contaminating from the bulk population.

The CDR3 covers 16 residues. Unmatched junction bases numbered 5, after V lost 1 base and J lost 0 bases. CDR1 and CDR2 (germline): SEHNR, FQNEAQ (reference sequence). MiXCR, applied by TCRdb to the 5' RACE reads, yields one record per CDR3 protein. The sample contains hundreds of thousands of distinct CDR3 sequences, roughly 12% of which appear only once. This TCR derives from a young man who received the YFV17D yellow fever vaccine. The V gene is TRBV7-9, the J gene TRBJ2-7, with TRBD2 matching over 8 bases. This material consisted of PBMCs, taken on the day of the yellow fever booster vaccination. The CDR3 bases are TGTGCCAGCAGCTTAGGGCTAGCGGGCAGCTCCTACGAGCAGTACTTC. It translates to CASSLGLAGSSYEQYF.